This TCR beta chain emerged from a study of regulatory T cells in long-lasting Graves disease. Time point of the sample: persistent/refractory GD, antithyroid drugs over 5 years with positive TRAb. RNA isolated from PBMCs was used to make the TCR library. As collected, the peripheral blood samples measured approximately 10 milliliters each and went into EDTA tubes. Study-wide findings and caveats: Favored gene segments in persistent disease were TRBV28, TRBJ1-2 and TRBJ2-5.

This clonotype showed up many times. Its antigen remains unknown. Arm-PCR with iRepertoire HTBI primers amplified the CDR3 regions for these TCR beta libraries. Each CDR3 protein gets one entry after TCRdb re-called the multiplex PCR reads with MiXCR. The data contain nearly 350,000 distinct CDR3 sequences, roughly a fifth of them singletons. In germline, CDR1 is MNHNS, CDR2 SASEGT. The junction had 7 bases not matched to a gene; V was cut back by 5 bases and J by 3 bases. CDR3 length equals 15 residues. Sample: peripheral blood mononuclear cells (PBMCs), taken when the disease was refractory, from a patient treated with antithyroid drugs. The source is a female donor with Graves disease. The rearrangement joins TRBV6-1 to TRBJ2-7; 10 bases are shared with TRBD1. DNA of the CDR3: TGTGCCAGCAGTCCCGTCCGGGACAGGGGCTACGAGCAGTACTTC. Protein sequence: CASSPVRDRGYEQYF.